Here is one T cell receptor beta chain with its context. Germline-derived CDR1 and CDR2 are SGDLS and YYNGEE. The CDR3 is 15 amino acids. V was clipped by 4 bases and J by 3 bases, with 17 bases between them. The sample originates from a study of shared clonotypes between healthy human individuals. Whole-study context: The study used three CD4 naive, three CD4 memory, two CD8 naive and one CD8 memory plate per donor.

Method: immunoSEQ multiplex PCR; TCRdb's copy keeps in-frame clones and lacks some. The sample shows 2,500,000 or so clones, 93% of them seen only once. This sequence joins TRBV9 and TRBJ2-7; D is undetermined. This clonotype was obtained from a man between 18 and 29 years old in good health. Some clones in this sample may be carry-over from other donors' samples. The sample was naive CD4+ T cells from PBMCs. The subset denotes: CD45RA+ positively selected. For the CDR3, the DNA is TGTGCCAGCAGCCCCACTTTAGGCTCCTTCTACGAGCAGTACTTC. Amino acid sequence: CASSPTLGSFYEQYF.